This record covers a single T cell receptor (beta chain). The target antigen is unknown. The trim removed 1 base at V and 1 base at J, leaving 5 bases unmatched. Germline V gives CDR1 MNHEY, CDR2 SMNVEV (reference sequence). The CDR3 has 17 residues. The data originate from a study of CD4+ T cells in melanoma. Study-level findings and limits: Diverse differentiation states were reported for melanoma neoantigen-specific CD4+ T cells. A reported correlation linked neoantigen-specific CD4+ T cells to CD8+, macrophage and B cell function.

Only in-frame clones appear in the TCRdb table, and some are missing; sequencing was by immunoSEQ multiplex PCR. This sample has about 110,000 clones, with approximately 92% found just once. The sequenced sample was peripheral blood. J is TRBJ2-2 and V is TRBV27; TRBD1 aligns across 8 bases. The receptor was isolated from a human donor with melanoma. The CDR3 is CASSLLARGLNTGELFF. In DNA form, the CDR3 reads TGTGCCAGCAGTTTATTGGCCAGGGGGCTGAACACCGGGGAGCTGTTTTTT.